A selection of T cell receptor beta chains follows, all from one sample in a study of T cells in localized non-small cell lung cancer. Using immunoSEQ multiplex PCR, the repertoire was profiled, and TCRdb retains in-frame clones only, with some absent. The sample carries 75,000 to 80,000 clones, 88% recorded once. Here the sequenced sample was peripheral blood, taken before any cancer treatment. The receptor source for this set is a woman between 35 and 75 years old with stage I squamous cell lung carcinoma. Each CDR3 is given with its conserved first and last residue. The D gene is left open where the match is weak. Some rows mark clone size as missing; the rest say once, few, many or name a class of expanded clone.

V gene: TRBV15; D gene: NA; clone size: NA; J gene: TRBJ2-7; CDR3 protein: CATSRVRNRLSYEQYF
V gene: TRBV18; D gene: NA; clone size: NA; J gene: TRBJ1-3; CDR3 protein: CASSPARGRDTIYF
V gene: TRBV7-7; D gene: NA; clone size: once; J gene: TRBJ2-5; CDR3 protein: CASSLDGFQETQYF
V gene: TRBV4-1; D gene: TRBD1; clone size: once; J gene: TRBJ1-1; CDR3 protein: CASSPRGQSPTEAFF
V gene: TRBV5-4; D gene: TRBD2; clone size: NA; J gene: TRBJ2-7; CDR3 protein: CATSGGAFEEQYF
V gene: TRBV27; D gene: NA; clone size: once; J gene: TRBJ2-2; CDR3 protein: CASSLGARTGELFF
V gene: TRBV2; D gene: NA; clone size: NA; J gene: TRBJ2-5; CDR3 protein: CASSFRARGGETQYF
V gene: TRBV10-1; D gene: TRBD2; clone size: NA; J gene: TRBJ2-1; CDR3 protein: CASSPAGANNEQFF
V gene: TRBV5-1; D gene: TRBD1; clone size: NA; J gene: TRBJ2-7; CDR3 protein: CASSFRQGENEQYF
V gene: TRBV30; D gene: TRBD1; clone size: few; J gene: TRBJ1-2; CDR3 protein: CAWNPGGGGYTF
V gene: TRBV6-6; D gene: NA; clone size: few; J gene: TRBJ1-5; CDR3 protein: CASTETRVGNQPQHF
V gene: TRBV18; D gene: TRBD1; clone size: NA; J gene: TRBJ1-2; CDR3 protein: CASSHTDRVDGYTF
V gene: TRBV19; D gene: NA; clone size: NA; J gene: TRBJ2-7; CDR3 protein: CASSPRADSYKQYF
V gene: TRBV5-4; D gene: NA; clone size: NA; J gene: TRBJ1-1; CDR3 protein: CASSLPENMNTEAFF
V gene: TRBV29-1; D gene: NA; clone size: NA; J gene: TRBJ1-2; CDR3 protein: CSVESQGPDYGYTF
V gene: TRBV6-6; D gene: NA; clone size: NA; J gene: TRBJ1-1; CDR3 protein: CASGLRGRSDTEAFF
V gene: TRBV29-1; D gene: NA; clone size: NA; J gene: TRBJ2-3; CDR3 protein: CSVDVVRDTQYF
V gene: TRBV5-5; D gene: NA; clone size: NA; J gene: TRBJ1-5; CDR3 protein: CASSLAGPNSNQPQHF
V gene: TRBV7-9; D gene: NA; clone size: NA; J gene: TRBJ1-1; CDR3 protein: CASLRAGLSLTEAFF
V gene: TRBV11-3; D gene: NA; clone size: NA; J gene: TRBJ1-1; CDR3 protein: CASSLTGENTEAFF
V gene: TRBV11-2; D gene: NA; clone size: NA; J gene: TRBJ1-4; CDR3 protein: CASSHYRGTNEKLFF
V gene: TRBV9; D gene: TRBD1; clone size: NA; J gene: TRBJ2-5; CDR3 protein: CASSVAGGDAQYF